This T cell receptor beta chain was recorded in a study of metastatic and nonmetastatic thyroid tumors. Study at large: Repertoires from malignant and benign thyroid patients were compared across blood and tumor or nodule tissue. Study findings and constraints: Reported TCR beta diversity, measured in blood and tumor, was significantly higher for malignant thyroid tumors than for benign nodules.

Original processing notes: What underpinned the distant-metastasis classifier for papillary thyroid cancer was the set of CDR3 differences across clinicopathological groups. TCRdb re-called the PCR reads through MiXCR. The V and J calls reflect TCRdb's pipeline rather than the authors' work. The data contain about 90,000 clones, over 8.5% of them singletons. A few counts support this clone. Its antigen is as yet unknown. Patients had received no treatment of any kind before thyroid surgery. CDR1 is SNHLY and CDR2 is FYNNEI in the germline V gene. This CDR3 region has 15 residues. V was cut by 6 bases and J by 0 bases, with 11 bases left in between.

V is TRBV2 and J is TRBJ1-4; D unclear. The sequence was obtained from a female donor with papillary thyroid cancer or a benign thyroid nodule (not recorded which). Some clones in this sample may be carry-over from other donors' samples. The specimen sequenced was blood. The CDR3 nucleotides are TGTGCCAGCAGAGATCGAGCAGCAACTAATGAAAAACTGTTTTTT. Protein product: CASRDRAATNEKLFF.